Following are 3 T cell receptor beta chains from one sample sequenced in a study of shared clonotypes between healthy human individuals. Sequencing used immunoSEQ multiplex PCR; TCRdb keeps in-frame clones, though not all of them. The sample yields 180,000 or so clones, approximately 92% seen once. Sequenced sample: naive CD4+ T cells sorted from blood. Specified subset: CD45RA+ positively selected. These receptors were taken from a woman in her thirties in good health.

V gene TRBV5-4 combines with J gene TRBJ2-7, with TRBD1 as a possible D gene (6 bases). V dropped 4 bases and J dropped 3 bases, with 14 bases sitting between them. Germline V CDR1 and CDR2: SGHNT, YYREEE (reference sequence). This CDR3 has 14 amino acids. For the CDR3, the DNA is TGTGCCAGCAGCCTACAGGGCTCCTACTACGAGCAGTACTTC. It yields the protein CASSLQGSYYEQYF. Looking up the rest from reference TRBV5-4 and TRBJ2-7 gives the full variable domain: ETGVTQSPTHLIKTRGQQVTLRCSSQSGHNTVSWYQQALGQGPQFIFQYYREEENGRGNFPPRFSGLQFPNYSSELNVNALELDDSALYLCASSLQGSYYEQYFGPGTRLTVT.

The V call is TRBV28, the J call TRBJ2-7; 8 nucleotides agree with TRBD1. Germline trimming cut 4 bases from V and 5 bases from J; bases unmatched to any gene: 25. The V gene's germline CDR1 is MDHEN and CDR2 SYDVKM. CDR3 length: 20 residues. The CDR3 region has the DNA TGTGCCAGCAGTTCTCCTAACCCATCCTCCGCCCGACAGGGGTACAACGAGCAGTACTTC. It codes for CASSSPNPSSARQGYNEQYF.

This sequence joins TRBV29-1 and TRBJ2-5; the D call may be TRBD1 or TRBD2 (5 bases each). The J call is doubtful: the DNA matches TRBJ2-7 better. Germline CDR1 SQVTM, CDR2 ANQGSEA. This CDR3 has 14 amino acids. The CDR3 DNA is TGCAGCGTTGCGTATCCCGGGGCTTCCTACGAGCAGTACTTC. Protein product: CSVAYPGASYEQYF.